The next 2 T cell receptor beta chains were all read from a single sample in a study of cytomegalovirus exposure and HLA in healthy donors. The PCR was carried out with 60 Vbeta primers and 13 Jbeta primers. The assay was immunoSEQ multiplex PCR, and TCRdb's table has in-frame clones only and misses some. The table shows around 200,000 clones, with roughly four fifths occurring only once. The sample taken for sequencing was PBMCs. These receptors were taken from a man aged 50-60 years in good health and CMV-seronegative.

This chain uses TRBV7-9 with TRBJ1-1; perhaps TRBD1 as D (6 bases). The ends were cut back, 5 bases at V and 7 bases at J, with 17 bases in the middle. The CDR3 extends over 14 amino acids. The germline V gene encodes CDR1 SEHNR and CDR2 FQNEAQ (reference sequence). CDR3 DNA sequence: TGTGCCAGCAGCGCGGGGGGGGCATTCGTTGAAGCTTTCTTT. Translation gives CASSAGGAFVEAFF. The whole variable domain, filled in from reference TRBV7-9 and TRBJ1-1, reads DTGVSQNPRHKITKRGQNVTFRCDPISEHNRLYWYRQTLGQGPEFLTYFQNEAQLEKSRLLSDRFSAERPKGSFSTLEIQRTEQGDSAMYLCASSAGGAFVEAFFGQGTRLTVV.

V and J are TRBV5-1 and TRBJ2-2; the D gene is possibly TRBD1 (7 bases). The germline V gene encodes CDR1 SGHRS and CDR2 YFSETQ. The CDR3 runs to 14 residues. V shed 2 bases and J shed 6 bases, with 11 bases lying between them. The CDR3 DNA follows: TGCGCCAGCAGCTTAGACAGGGAGGCCGGGGAGCTGTTTTTT. Amino acids: CASSLDREAGELFF.